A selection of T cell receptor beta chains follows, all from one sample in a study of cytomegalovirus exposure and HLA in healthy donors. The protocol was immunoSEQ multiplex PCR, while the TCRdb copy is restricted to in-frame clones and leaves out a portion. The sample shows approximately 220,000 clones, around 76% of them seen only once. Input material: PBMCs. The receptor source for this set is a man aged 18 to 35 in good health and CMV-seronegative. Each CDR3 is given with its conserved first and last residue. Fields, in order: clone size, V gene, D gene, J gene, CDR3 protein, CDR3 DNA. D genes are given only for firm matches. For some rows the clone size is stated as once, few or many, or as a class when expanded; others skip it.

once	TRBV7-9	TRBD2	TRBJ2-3	CASSLRPRTRPSTDTQYF	TGTGCCAGCAGCTTAAGGCCCCGGACTAGGCCTAGCACAGATACGCAGTATTTT
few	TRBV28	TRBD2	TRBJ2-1	CASKAGGLNEQFF	TGTGCCAGCAAAGCGGGAGGTCTTAATGAGCAGTTCTTC
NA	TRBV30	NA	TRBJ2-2	CAWSLSGIGELFF	TGTGCCTGGAGTCTCTCAGGGATCGGGGAGCTGTTTTTT
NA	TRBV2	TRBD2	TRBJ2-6	CASRVGGDSGANVLTF	TGTGCCAGCCGGGTCGGGGGGGACTCTGGGGCCAACGTCCTGACTTTC
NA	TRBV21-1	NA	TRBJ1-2	CASTALRTGSYGYTF	TGTGCCAGCACTGCACTTAGGACAGGCTCCTATGGCTACACCTTC
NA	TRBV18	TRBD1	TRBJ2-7	CASSLTGTGHYEQYF	TGTGCCAGCTCACTAACCGGGACAGGGCACTACGAGCAGTACTTC
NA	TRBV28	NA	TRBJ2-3	CASSPGQRRTDTQYF	TGTGCCAGCAGTCCCGGACAGAGACGCACAGATACGCAGTATTTT
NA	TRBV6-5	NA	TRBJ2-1	CASSPSRGEQFF	TGTGCCAGCAGTCCCTCTAGGGGTGAGCAGTTCTTC
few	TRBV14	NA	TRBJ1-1	CASSQVGGYTEAFF	TGTGCCAGCAGCCAAGTCGGGGGATACACTGAAGCTTTCTTT
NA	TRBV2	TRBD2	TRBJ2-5	CASSSGRAQETQYF	TGTGCCAGCTCTAGCGGGAGGGCCCAGGAGACCCAGTACTTC
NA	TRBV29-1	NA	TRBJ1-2	CSVGRQSIYGYTF	TGCAGCGTTGGCCGACAGAGCATCTATGGCTACACCTTC
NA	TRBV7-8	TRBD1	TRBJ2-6	CASSLVGQDFSGANVLTF	TGTGCCAGCAGCTTAGTTGGACAGGATTTCTCTGGGGCCAACGTCCTGACTTTC
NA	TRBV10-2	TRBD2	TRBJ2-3	CASRTGLAGATDTQYF	TGCGCCAGCAGGACTGGACTAGCGGGAGCAACAGATACGCAGTATTTT
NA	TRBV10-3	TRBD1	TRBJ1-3	CAIRNRGTLGNTIYF	TGTGCCATCAGGAACAGGGGGACGCTTGGAAACACCATATATTTT
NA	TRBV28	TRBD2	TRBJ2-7	CASSLFSAGGGEQYF	TGTGCCAGCAGTTTATTTTCGGCGGGAGGAGGGGAGCAGTACTTC
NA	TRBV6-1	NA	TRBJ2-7	CASSEEAGIASEQYF	TGTGCCAGCAGTGAAGAGGCAGGGATTGCATCCGAGCAGTACTTC
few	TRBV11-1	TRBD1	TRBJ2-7	CASSRDRGGEQYF	TGTGCCAGCAGCCGGGACAGGGGAGGCGAGCAGTACTTC
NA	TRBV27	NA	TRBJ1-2	CASSPTVSNYGYTF	TGTGCCAGCAGTCCGACAGTTTCTAACTATGGCTACACCTTC
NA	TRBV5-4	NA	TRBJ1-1	CASSSVTNTEAFF	TGTGCCAGCAGCTCGGTAACCAACACTGAAGCTTTCTTT
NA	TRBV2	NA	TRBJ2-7	CASSADKPPGQYF	TGTGCCAGCAGCGCGGACAAACCCCCGGGGCAGTACTTC
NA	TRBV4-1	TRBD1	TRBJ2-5	CASSHLDREIGTQYF	TGCGCCAGCAGCCATCTAGACAGGGAGATAGGGACCCAGTACTTC
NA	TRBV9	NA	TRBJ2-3	CASSPDTDTQYF	TGTGCCAGCAGCCCAGACACAGATACGCAGTATTTT